This T cell receptor beta chain was recorded in a study of blood T cells in healthy people across ages. Germline assignment: CDR1 LGHNA and CDR2 YSLEER. V dropped 1 base and J dropped 3; count of bases not matched to a gene: 15. There are 20 residues in the CDR3. Study-level points and caveats: With naive T cell percentage, TCR beta diversity showed a strong correlation.

A second about 6 to 12 cycle PCR used barcoded and J-beta primers. A template-switch adaptor that had 12 random nucleotides put a tag on each cDNA molecule. Using its own MiXCR run on the 5' RACE reads, TCRdb lists one record per CDR3 protein. The sample comprises some 900,000 distinct CDR3 sequences, about 48% of which are singletons, and roughly 13% rests with the top ten. As for this clonotype: The antigen remains unidentified.

The rearrangement links TRBV4-3 to TRBJ2-3; 11 bases are a match to TRBD2. The clonotype was recovered from a man aged 25 to 40 in good health. Material for sequencing was blood. Here the CDR3 reads CASSQVLFLAGGGDTDTQYF. DNA for the CDR3: TGCGCCAGCAGCCAAGTTCTGTTCCTAGCGGGAGGCGGTGATACAGATACGCAGTATTTT.